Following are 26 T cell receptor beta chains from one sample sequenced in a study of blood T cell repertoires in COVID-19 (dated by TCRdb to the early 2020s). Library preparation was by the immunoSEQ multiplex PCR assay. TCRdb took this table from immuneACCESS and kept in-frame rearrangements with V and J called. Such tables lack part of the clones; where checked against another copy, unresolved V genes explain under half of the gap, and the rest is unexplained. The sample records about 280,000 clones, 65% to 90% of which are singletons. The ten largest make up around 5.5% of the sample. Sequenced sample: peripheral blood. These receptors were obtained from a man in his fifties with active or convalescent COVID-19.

The CDR3 here is CASRDYGTGGDEKLFF. CDR3 in DNA: TGTGCCAGCAGAGACTACGGGACAGGGGGCGATGAAAAACTGTTTTTT. V usage is TRBV2 and J usage is TRBJ1-4, with TRBD1 identical over 12 bases. CDR1 is SNHLY and CDR2 is FYNNEI in the germline V gene. The CDR3 loop spans 16 amino acids. J was trimmed by 6 bases and V by 6 bases; bases with no gene match: 8.

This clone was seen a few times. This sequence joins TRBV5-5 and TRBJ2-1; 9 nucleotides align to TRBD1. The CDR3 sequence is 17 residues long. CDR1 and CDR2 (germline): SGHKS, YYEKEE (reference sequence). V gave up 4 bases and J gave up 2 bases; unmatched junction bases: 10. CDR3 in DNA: TGTGCCAGCAGCGATTTTACCGGGACAGGGACCTACAATGAGCAGTTCTTC. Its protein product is CASSDFTGTGTYNEQFF.

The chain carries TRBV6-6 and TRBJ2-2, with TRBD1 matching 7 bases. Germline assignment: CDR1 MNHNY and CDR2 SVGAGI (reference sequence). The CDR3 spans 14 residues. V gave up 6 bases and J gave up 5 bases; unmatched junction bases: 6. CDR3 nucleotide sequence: TGTGCCAGCAGCGGAACAGGGGTAACCGGGGAGCTGTTTTTT. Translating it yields CASSGTGVTGELFF.

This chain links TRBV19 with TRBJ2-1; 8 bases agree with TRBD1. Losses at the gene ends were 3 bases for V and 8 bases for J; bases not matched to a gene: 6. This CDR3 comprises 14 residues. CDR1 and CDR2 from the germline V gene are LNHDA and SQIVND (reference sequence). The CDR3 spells CASSILDRVHEQFF. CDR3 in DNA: TGTGCCAGTAGTATCTTGGACAGGGTCCATGAGCAGTTCTTC.

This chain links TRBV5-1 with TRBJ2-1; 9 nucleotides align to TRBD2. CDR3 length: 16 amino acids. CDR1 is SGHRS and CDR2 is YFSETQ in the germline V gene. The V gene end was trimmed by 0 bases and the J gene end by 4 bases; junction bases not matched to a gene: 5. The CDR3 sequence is CASSLVSSGTYNEQFF. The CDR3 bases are TGCGCCAGCAGCTTGGTTTCTAGCGGGACGTACAATGAGCAGTTCTTC.

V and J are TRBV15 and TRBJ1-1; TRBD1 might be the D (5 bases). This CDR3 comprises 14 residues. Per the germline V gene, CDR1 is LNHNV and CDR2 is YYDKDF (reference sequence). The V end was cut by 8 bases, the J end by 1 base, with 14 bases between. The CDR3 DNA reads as TGTGCCACCGACGAGTGGGGCGAGAACACTGAAGCTTTCTTT. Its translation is CATDEWGENTEAFF. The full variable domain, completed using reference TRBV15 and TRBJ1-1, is DAMVIQNPRYQVTQFGKPVTLSCSQTLNHNVMYWYQQKSSQAPKLLFHYYDKDFNNEADTPDNFQSRRPNTSFCFLDIRSPGLGDTAMYLCATDEWGENTEAFFGQGTRLTVV.

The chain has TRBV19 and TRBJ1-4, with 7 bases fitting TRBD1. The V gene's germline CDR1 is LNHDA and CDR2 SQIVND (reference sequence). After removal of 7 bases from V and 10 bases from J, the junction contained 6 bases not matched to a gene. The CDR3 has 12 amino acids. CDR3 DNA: TGTGCCAGTACGGGAAGGGACAGAAAACTGTTTTTT. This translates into CASTGRDRKLFF. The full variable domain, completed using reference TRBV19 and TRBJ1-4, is DGGITQSPKYLFRKEGQNVTLSCEQNLNHDAMYWYRQDPGQGLRLIYYSQIVNDFQKGDIAEGYSVSREKKESFPLTVTSAQKNPTAFYLCASTGRDRKLFFGSGTQLSVL.

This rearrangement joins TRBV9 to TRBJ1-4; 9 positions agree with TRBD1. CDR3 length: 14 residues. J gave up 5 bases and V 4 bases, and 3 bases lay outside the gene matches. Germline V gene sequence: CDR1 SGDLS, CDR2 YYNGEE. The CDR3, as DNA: TGTGCCAGCAGCTTGGGACAGGGAAATGAAAAACTGTTTTTT. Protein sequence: CASSLGQGNEKLFF.

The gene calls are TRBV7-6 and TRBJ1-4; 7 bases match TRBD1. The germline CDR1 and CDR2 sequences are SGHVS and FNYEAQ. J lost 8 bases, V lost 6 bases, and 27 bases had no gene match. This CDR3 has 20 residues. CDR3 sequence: CASRPLRPTGSSDSGEKLFF. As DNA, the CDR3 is TGTGCCAGCAGGCCACTTAGGCCGACAGGGTCGTCAGACAGCGGGGAAAAACTGTTTTTT.

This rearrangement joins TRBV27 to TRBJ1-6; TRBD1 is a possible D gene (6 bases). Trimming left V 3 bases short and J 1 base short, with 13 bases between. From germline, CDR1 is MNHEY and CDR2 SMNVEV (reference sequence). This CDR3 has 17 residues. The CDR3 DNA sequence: TGTGCCAGCAGTTTTGGAGGCAGGGGTTCCTATAATTCACCCCTCCACTTT. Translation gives CASSFGGRGSYNSPLHF.

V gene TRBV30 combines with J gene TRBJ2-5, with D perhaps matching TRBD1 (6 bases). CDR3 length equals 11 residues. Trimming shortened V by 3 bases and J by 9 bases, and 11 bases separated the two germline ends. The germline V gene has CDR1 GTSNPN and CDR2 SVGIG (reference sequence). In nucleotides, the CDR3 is TGTGCCTGGAGGGACAGAACGGCCCAGTACTTC. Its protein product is CAWRDRTAQYF.

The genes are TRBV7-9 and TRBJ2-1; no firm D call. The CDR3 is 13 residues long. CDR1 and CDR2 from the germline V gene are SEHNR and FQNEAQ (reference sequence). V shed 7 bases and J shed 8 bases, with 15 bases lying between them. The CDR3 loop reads CASTKWYADEQFF. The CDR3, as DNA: TGTGCCAGCACCAAATGGTATGCGGATGAGCAGTTCTTC.

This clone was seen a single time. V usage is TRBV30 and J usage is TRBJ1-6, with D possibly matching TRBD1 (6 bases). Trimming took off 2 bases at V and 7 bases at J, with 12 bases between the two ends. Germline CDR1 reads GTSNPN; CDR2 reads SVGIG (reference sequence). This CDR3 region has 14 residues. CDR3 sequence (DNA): TGTGCCTGGAGTCCCAGGGGACTAAATTCACCCCTCCACTTT. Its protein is CAWSPRGLNSPLHF.

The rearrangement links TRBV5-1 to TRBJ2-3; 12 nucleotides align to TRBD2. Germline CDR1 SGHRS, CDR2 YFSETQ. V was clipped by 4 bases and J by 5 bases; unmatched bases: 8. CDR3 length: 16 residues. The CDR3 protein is CASSPGLAGARDTQYF. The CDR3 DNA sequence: TGCGCCAGCAGCCCGGGACTAGCGGGCGCCCGAGATACGCAGTATTTT.

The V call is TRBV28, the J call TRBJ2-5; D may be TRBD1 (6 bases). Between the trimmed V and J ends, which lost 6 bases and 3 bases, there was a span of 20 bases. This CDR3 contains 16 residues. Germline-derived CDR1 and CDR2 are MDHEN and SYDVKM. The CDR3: CASSRQGRRAEETQYF. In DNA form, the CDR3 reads TGTGCCAGCAGCCGTCAGGGGCGCCGGGCTGAAGAGACCCAGTACTTC. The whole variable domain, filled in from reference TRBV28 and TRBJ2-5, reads DVKVTQSSRYLVKRTGEKVFLECVQDMDHENMFWYRQDPGLGLRLIYFSYDVKMKEKGDIPEGYSVSREKKERFSLILESASTNQTSMYLCASSRQGRRAEETQYFGPGTRLLVL.

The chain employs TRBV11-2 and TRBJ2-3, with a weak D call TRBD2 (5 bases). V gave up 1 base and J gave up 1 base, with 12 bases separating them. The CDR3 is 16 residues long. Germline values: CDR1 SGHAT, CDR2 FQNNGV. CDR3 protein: CASSLGVGAGTDTQYF. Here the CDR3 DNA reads TGTGCCAGCAGCTTAGGGGTGGGAGCTGGCACAGATACGCAGTATTTT.

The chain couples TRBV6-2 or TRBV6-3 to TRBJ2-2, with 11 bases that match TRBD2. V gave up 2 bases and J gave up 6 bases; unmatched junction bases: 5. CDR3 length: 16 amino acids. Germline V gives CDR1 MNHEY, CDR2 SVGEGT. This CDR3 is CASSYDQTSGAGELFF. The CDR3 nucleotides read TGTGCCAGCAGTTACGACCAGACTAGCGGGGCCGGGGAGCTGTTTTTT.

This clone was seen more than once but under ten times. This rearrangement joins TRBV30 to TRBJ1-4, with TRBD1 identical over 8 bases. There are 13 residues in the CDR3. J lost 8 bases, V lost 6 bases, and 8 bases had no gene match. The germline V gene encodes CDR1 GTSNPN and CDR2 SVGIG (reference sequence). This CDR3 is CACQGTGGEKLFF. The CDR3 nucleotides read TGTGCCTGCCAAGGGACAGGTGGGGAAAAACTGTTTTTT.

The CDR3 is CASSASGRPYGANVLTF. DNA of the CDR3: TGTGCCAGCAGCGCCAGCGGGAGACCCTACGGGGCCAACGTCCTGACTTTC. The genes are TRBV5-4 and TRBJ2-6; 8 bases are a match to TRBD2. The J segment lost 4 bases and the V segment lost 4 bases, leaving 10 bases of the junction unmatched. There are 17 residues in the CDR3. The germline CDR1 and CDR2 sequences are SGHNT and YYREEE (reference sequence).

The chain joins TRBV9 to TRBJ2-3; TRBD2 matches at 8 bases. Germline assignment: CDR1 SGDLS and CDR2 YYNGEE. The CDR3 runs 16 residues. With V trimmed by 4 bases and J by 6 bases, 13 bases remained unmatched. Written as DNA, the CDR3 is TGTGCCAGCAGCCCCGCCGGGACTAGAACGGGGGATACGCAGTATTTT. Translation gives CASSPAGTRTGDTQYF.

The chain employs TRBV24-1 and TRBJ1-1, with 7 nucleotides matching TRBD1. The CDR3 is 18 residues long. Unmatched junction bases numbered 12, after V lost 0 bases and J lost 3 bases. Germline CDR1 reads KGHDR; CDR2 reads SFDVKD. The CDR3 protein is CATSDLFPLTGPDTEAFF. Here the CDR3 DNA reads TGTGCCACCAGTGATTTGTTCCCTCTGACAGGGCCCGACACTGAAGCTTTCTTT.

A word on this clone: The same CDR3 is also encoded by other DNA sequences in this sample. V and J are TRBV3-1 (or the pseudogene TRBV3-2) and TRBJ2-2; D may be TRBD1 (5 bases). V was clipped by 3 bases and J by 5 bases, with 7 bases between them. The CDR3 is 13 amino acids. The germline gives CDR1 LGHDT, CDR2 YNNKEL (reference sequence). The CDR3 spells CASSQTETGELFF. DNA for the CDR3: TGTGCCAGCAGCCAGACAGAGACCGGGGAGCTGTTTTTT.

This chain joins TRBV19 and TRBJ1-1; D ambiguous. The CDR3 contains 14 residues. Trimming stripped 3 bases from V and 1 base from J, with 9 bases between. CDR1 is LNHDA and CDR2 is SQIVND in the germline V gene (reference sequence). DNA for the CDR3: TGTGCCAGTAGTATCAGGCGTGGGAACACTGAAGCTTTCTTT. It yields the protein CASSIRRGNTEAFF.

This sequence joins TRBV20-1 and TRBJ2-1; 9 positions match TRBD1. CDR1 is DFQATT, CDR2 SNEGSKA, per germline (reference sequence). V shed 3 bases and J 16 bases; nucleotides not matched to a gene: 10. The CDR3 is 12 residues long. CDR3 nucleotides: TGCAGTGCTAGTCCCCTCAGGGACAGGGTATTCTTC. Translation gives CSASPLRDRVFF.

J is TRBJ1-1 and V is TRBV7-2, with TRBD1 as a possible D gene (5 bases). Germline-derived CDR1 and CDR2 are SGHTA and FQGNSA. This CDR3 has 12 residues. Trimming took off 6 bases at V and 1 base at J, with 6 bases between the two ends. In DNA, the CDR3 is TGTGCCAGCAGTCAGGGGAACACTGAAGCTTTCTTT. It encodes CASSQGNTEAFF.

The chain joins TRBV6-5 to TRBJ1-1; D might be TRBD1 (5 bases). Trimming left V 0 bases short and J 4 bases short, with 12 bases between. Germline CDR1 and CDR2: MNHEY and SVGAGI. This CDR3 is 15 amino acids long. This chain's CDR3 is CASSYSSVGATEAFF. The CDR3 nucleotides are TGTGCCAGCAGTTACTCGAGTGTAGGGGCCACTGAAGCTTTCTTT.